The sequence of this T cell receptor (beta chain) was determined in a study of cytomegalovirus exposure and HLA in healthy donors. Overall study findings and caveats: Despite most TCR sequences being rare, some public TCRs occurred in many donors. In a later analysis, common viral pathogens appeared linked to several of the most significant clusters.

13 Jbeta primers and 60 Vbeta primers were used for the PCR. The assay was immunoSEQ multiplex PCR, and TCRdb's table has in-frame clones only and misses some. The table has about 170,000 clones, 65% to 90% seen once. Comment on this clone: The antigen remains unidentified.

Trimming took 1 base from V and 0 from J, leaving 10 bases between them. From germline, CDR1 is LGHNA and CDR2 YSLEER. This CDR3 has 15 amino acids. The chain has TRBV4-3 and TRBJ2-7; possible D gene TRBD1, 5 bases. Material: PBMCs. The receptor's source is a male donor in good health and CMV-seronegative. CDR3 sequence reads: CASSQAWGNSYEQYF. DNA for the CDR3: TGCGCCAGCAGCCAAGCGTGGGGCAACTCCTACGAGCAGTACTTC.